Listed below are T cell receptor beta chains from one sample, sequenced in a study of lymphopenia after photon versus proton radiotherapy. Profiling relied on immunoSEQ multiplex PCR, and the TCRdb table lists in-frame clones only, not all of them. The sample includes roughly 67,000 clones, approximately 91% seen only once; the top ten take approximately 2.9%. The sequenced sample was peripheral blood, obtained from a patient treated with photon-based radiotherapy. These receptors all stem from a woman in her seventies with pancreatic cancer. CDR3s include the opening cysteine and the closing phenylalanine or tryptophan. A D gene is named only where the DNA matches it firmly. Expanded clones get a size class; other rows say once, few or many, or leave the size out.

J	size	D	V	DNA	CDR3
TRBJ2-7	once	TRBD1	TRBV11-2	TGTGCCAGCAGCTTAGATCTCCCTACAGGGGCCGAGCAGTACTTC	CASSLDLPTGAEQYF
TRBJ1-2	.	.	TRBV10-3	TGTGCCATCAGTGATGGTCAGGGGAACTATGGCTACACCTTC	CAISDGQGNYGYTF
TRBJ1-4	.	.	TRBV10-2	TGCGCCAGCAGTCGGGGCCTTAATGAAAAACTGTTTTTT	CASSRGLNEKLFF
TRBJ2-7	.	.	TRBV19	TGTGCCAGTAGTATAAGCCTAGTTGGCTCCTACGAGCAGTACTTC	CASSISLVGSYEQYF
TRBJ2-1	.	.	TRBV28	TGTGCCAGCAGCACTAGGGGTGAGCAGTTCTTC	CASSTRGEQFF
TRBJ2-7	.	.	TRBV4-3	TGCGCCAGCAGCCAAGAACGGGGCAGGTCCTACGAGCAGTACTTC	CASSQERGRSYEQYF
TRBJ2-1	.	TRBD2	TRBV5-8	TGTGCCAGCAGGGGAAGGGACTACTACAATGAGCAGTTCTTC	CASRGRDYYNEQFF
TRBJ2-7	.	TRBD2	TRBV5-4	TGTGCCAGCAGCTTGGGACTAGCGGGAGGGGGCGAGCAGTACTTC	CASSLGLAGGGEQYF
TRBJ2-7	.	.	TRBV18	TGTGCCAGCTCACCCCCGGGACGGAAGACCTACGAGCAGTACTTC	CASSPPGRKTYEQYF
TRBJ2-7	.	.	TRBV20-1	TGCAGTGCCACCCGGGACGGGGAGCAGTACTTC	CSATRDGEQYF
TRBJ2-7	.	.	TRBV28	TGTGCCAGCAGTTTCGGGAGTCTTACTTACGAGCAGTACTTC	CASSFGSLTYEQYF
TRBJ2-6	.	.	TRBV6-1	TGTGCCAGCAGTGATGGGGGCTCTGGGGCCAACGTCCTGACTTTC	CASSDGGSGANVLTF
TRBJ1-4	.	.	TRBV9	TGTGCCAGCAGCCCGTCCGTCCTAACTAATGAAAAACTGTTTTTT	CASSPSVLTNEKLFF
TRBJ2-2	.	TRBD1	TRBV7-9	TGTGCCAGCAGCTTGGGACAGGGTCCCGGGGAGCTGTTTTTT	CASSLGQGPGELFF
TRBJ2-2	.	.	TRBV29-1	TGCAGCGCCGAGAGCCCGACGGAGGGGACCACCGGGGAGCTGTTTTTT	CSAESPTEGTTGELFF
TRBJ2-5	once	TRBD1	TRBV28	TGTGCCAGCTCGGTTCGTCCAGGGGGCTGGGAGCAGTACTTC	CASSVRPGGWEQYF
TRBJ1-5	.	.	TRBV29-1	TGCAGCGTCACTGACAGTCCTAATCAGCCCCAGCATTTT	CSVTDSPNQPQHF
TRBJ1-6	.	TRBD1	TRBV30	TGTGCCTGGGATGCCACCGACAGGGGGTACTCACCCCTCCACTTT	CAWDATDRGYSPLHF
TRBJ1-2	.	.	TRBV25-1	TGTGCCAGCAGTGAAGGACAGTCGTCCTATGGCTACACCTTC	CASSEGQSSYGYTF
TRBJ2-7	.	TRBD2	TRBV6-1	TGTGCCAGCAATAGACTAGCGGAGTCCTACGAGCAGTACTTC	CASNRLAESYEQYF
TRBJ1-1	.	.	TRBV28	TGTGCCAGTAGACGGGGATTAAACACTGAAGCTTTCTTT	CASRRGLNTEAFF
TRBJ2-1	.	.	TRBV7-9	TGTGCCAGCAGTAGGGGTTTCTACAATGAGCAGTTCTTC	CASSRGFYNEQFF
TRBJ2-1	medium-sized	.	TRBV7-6	TGTGCCAGCAGCCACTACAATGAGCAGTTCTTC	CASSHYNEQFF
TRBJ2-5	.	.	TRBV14	TGTGCCAGCAGCGTGACTAGACAAGAGACCCAGTACTTC	CASSVTRQETQYF
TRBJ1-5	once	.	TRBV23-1	TGCGCCAGCAGTCAATTCTCGGGCGGTACTTATAGCAATCAGCCCCAGCATTTT	CASSQFSGGTYSNQPQHF
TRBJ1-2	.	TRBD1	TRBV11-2	TGTGCCAGCCGTTCAATCTACAGGACAGGGTCCTCTGGCTACACCTTC	CASRSIYRTGSSGYTF
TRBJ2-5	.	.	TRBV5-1	TGCGCCAGCAGCTCCGGAGGGGGAGAGACCCAGTACTTC	CASSSGGGETQYF
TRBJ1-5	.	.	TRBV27	TGTGCCAGCAGCCCAGTGGCGTCAGGGATCGGCAATCAGCCCCAGCATTTT	CASSPVASGIGNQPQHF
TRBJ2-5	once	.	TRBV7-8	TGTGCCAGCAGCCAGGGAGGGGGGCTGCGGTTAGCGGCCCTTACCCAAGAGACCCAGTACTTC	CASSQGGGLRLAALTQETQYF
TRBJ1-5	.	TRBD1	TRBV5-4	TGTGCCAGCAGCCTAGGGACAGGGGGCGGTCAGCCCCAGCATTTT	CASSLGTGGGQPQHF
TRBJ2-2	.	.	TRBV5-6	TGTGCCAGCAGCAGCCCTACAACCGGGGAGCTGTTTTTT	CASSSPTTGELFF
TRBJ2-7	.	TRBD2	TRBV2	TGTGCCAGCCACCGACTAGCGGGAGCCGTCGAGCAGTACTTC	CASHRLAGAVEQYF
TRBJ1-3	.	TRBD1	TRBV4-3	TGCGCCAGCAGCCCCCTGGGACAGGGAGCTGGAAACACCATATATTTT	CASSPLGQGAGNTIYF
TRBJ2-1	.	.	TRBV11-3	TGTGCCAGCAGCTTAGGTAGCGGCTCCTACAATGAGCAGTTCTTC	CASSLGSGSYNEQFF
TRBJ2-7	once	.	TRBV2	TGTGCCAGCAGTGACGGGCCTCTAGAGCAGTACTTC	CASSDGPLEQYF
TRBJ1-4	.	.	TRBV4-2	TGTGCCAGCAGCCAGATGAGGGGGAATGAAAAACTGTTTTTT	CASSQMRGNEKLFF
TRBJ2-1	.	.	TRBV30	TGTGCCTGGAGTGGCTGGGGGAGGCCCCGACGTGTCAATGAGCAGTTCTTC	CAWSGWGRPRRVNEQFF
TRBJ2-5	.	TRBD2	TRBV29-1	TGCAGCGGACTAGCGGGATATGAGACCCAGTACTTC	CSGLAGYETQYF
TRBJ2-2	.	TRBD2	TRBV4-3	TGCGCCAGCAGCCGAGGGACTAGCGGGAGGGCCAGCGGGGAGCTGTTTTTT	CASSRGTSGRASGELFF
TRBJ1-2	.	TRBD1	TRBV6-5	TGTGCCAGCAGCACCCTACAGGGGTCCGACTATGGCTACACCTTC	CASSTLQGSDYGYTF
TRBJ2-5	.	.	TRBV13	TGTGCCAGCAGCTTAGCGAAGGGCCAAGAGACCCAGTACTTC	CASSLAKGQETQYF
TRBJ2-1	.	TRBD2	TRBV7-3	TGTGCCAGCAGCAACGGACTAGCGGCATACAATGAGCAGTTCTTC	CASSNGLAAYNEQFF
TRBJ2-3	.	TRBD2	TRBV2	TGTGCCAGCAGTCTTGCTAGCGGGAGACGCACAGATACGCAGTATTTT	CASSLASGRRTDTQYF
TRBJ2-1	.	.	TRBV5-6	TGTGCCAGCAGCTTGGTGGGGGGGCTTGAGCAGTTCTTC	CASSLVGGLEQFF
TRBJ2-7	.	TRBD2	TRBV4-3	TGCGCCAGCAGCGCGGGACTAGCTACCTACGAGCAGTACTTC	CASSAGLATYEQYF
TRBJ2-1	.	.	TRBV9	TGTGCCAGCGCAACTTCCGGGACCTCCTACAATGAGCAGTTCTTC	CASATSGTSYNEQFF
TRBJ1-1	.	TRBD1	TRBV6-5	TGTGCCAGCAGTCACACAGGGGGAAACACTGAAGCTTTCTTT	CASSHTGGNTEAFF
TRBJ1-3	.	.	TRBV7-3	TGTGCCAGCAGCCAGGACTACTCTGGAAACACCATATATTTT	CASSQDYSGNTIYF
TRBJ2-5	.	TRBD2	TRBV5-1	TGCGCCAGCAGCCCGTCAACTAGCGGGAGAGGCGAGACCCAGTACTTC	CASSPSTSGRGETQYF
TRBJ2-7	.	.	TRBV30	TGTGCCTGGCAAGTCTCCTACGAGCAGTACTTC	CAWQVSYEQYF
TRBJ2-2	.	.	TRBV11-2	TGTGCCAGCAGCTTAGCAGGGCGCCCCGGGGAGCTGTTTTTT	CASSLAGRPGELFF
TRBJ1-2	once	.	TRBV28	TGTGCCAGCAGTTTAAGCGTTGGTCCTGGCTACACCTTC	CASSLSVGPGYTF
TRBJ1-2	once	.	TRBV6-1	TGTGCCAGCAGGGAAGACCTTAACTATGGCTACACCTTC	CASREDLNYGYTF
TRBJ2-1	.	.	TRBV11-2	TGTGCCAGCAGCTTAAGTCGGAGGAATGAGCAGTTCTTC	CASSLSRRNEQFF
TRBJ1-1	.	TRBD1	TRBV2	TGTGCCAGCAGTGTGGGGACAGGGATTGAAGCTTTCTTT	CASSVGTGIEAFF
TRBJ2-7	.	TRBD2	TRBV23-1	TGCGCCAGCAGTCAATCAGGACCGGGACTAGCGGAAACCGGCTCCTACGAGCAGTACTTC	CASSQSGPGLAETGSYEQYF
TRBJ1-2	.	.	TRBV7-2	TGTGCCAGCAGCTTAGATTTCGGACGGCAGTATGGCTACACCTTC	CASSLDFGRQYGYTF
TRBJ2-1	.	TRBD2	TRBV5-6	TGTGCCAGCAGCTCAATACCGGGACTAGCGAGCAATGAGCAGTTCTTC	CASSSIPGLASNEQFF
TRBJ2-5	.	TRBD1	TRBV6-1	TGTGCCAGCAGTGACCGGGACAGGGGCAGGAAGGAGACCCAGTACTTC	CASSDRDRGRKETQYF